This T cell receptor beta chain appears in the sequencing data of a study of T cell changes during pregnancy in multiple sclerosis. Libraries were prepared by immunoSEQ multiplex PCR; TCRdb keeps only in-frame clonotypes and omits some of them. This sample has 90,000 or so clones; roughly 90% occur once, and the top ten carry roughly 1.4%. The receptor was derived from a female donor with multiple sclerosis, enrolled in a pregnancy study. The sequences come from peripheral blood, collected in the first trimester of pregnancy.

This CDR3 reads CASSKAGPEGCYNEQFF. The CDR3 DNA is TGTGCCAGCAGCAAAGCGGGGCCCGAAGGATGCTACAATGAGCAGTTCTTC. The V gene is TRBV21-1, the J gene TRBJ2-1; the table assigns TRBD1, which was not confirmed against the DNA. TRBV21-1 is termed a pseudogene. The CDR3 consists of 17 residues.